What follows are 23 T cell receptor beta chains derived from one specimen sequenced in a study of follicular helper T cells after annual influenza vaccination. This sample's time point: 2015-2016 season, pre-vaccination. Produced via immunoSEQ multiplex PCR; TCRdb's table is partial and in-frame only. The table has more than 13,000 clones, approximately 80% seen once; the top ten hold roughly 0.44%. Specimen: CXCR5- memory CD4+ T cells sorted from blood, collected on the day of influenza vaccination. The receptors originated from an adult who received the influenza vaccine.

V is TRBV5-1 and J is TRBJ2-5; D is undetermined. Looked up from germline, CDR1 is SGHRS and CDR2 is YFSETQ. The CDR3 has 13 amino acids. V was trimmed by 9 bases and J by 1 base, leaving 13 bases between them. The CDR3 protein is CATSDTFQETQYF. Here the CDR3 DNA reads TGCGCCACCTCAGATACTTTCCAAGAGACCCAGTACTTC.

The chain carries TRBV11-2 and TRBJ2-1, with D possibly matching TRBD2 (6 bases). V shed 5 bases and J shed 2 bases, with 13 bases lying between them. Germline V gives CDR1 SGHAT, CDR2 FQNNGV. The CDR3 extends over 15 amino acids. The CDR3 nucleotides read TGTGCCAGCAGCCCCCAGCGGGCCACCTACAATGAGCAGTTCTTC. This translates into CASSPQRATYNEQFF.

The chain employs TRBV7-3 and TRBJ2-7; possibly TRBD2 for D (7 bases). The CDR3 sequence is 13 residues long. Germline CDR1 SGHTA, CDR2 FQGTGA. The germline V and J ends were trimmed by 5 bases and 9 bases, with 17 bases remaining between them. CDR3 amino acids: CASSRGGAKGQYF. CDR3 DNA sequence: TGTGCCAGCAGCCGAGGGGGGGCGAAGGGGCAGTACTTC.

CDR3 region: CASGFGGRDTEAFF. CDR3 nucleotides: TGTGCTAGTGGTTTCGGGGGGAGGGACACTGAAGCTTTCTTT. The V and J genes are TRBV12-5 and TRBJ1-1, with D possibly TRBD1 on 5 matching bases. V was trimmed by 3 bases and J by 3 bases, leaving 11 bases between them. Per germline, CDR1 LGHNT and CDR2 FRNRAP. This CDR3 has 14 amino acids.

This clone was found a few times. The genes are TRBV10-2 and TRBJ1-5; unclear D gene. With 4 bases removed from V and 5 bases from J, the gap between germline ends came to 9 bases. The V gene's germline CDR1 is WSHSY and CDR2 SAAADI. The CDR3 has 13 amino acids. The CDR3: CASSATGDQPQHF. DNA for the CDR3: TGCGCCAGCAGTGCCACTGGAGATCAGCCCCAGCATTTT.

V and J are TRBV5-5 and TRBJ2-5; D may match TRBD1 or TRBD2 (6 bases each). Germline CDR1 and CDR2: SGHKS and YYEKEE (reference sequence). V lost 0 bases and J lost 4, with 7 bases in between. The CDR3 covers 13 residues. The CDR3 DNA reads as TGTGCCAGCAGCTTGGAGGGGGGAGAGACCCAGTACTTC. Its protein product is CASSLEGGETQYF.

This clone was counted between two and nine times. The chain employs TRBV28 and TRBJ1-6; a possible D gene is TRBD1 (5 bases). This CDR3 has 13 residues. The V gene's germline CDR1 is MDHEN and CDR2 SYDVKM. The V and J ends lost 6 bases and 7 bases respectively, with 10 bases between them. In nucleotides, the CDR3 is TGTGCCAGCAGCAGGGACGGCAATTCACCCCTCCACTTT. It translates to CASSRDGNSPLHF.

The J gene is TRBJ1-5, the V gene TRBV2; TRBD1 might be the D (6 bases). The CDR3 covers 17 residues. V was pared by 6 bases and J by 3 bases, with 21 bases between. CDR1 and CDR2 (germline): SNHLY, FYNNEI. CDR3 in DNA: TGTGCCAGCAGGGGTGGTGCAGGGGTCGATTCCAATCAGCCCCAGCATTTT. Its translation is CASRGGAGVDSNQPQHF.

In DNA form, the CDR3 reads TGTGCCAGCAGTGGAAATGGGGGTTCTCTCAATCAGCCCCAGCATTTT. This encodes CASSGNGGSLNQPQHF. The chain links TRBV6-1 to TRBJ1-5; D might be TRBD1 (5 bases). Trimming left V 4 bases short and J 3 bases short, with 16 bases between. This CDR3 contains 16 residues. The germline V gene encodes CDR1 MNHNS and CDR2 SASEGT.

The DNA of the CDR3 is TGCGCCAGCTACCTAGGCGGTCTTGGGGAGACCCAGTACTTC. This encodes CASYLGGLGETQYF. V usage is TRBV5-1 and J usage is TRBJ2-5; D is ambiguous. This CDR3 contains 14 residues. The ends were cut back, 7 bases at V and 5 bases at J, with 18 bases in the middle. CDR1 is SGHRS and CDR2 is YFSETQ in the germline V gene.

The genes are TRBV7-3 and TRBJ2-3, with 9 nucleotides matching TRBD1. V shed 4 bases, J shed 3 bases, and the junction held 8 bases outside the gene matches. The CDR3 extends over 16 amino acids. The V gene's germline CDR1 is SGHTA and CDR2 FQGTGA. The CDR3 reads CASSSQLGQGTDTQYF. In DNA form, the CDR3 reads TGTGCCAGCAGCTCCCAGCTCGGACAGGGGACAGATACGCAGTATTTT.

This clone occurred once. The rearrangement joins TRBV5-6 to TRBJ2-5; 10 bases map to TRBD1. The CDR3 covers 14 residues. After removal of 4 bases from V and 2 bases from J, the junction contained 2 bases not matched to a gene. Germline CDR1 and CDR2: SGHDT and YYEEEE. DNA for the CDR3: TGTGCCAGCAGCATGGGACAGGGGCAAGAGACCCAGTACTTC. Translation: CASSMGQGQETQYF.

The gene calls are TRBV7-2 and TRBJ2-5; 11 bases line up with TRBD2. Losses at the gene ends were 4 bases for V and 8 bases for J; bases not matched to a gene: 15. Germline V gene lookup returns CDR1 SGHTA and CDR2 FQGNSA. CDR3 length: 17 amino acids. The CDR3 here is CASSSGASGGPQGTQYF. The CDR3 DNA reads TGTGCCAGCAGCTCAGGTGCTAGCGGGGGGCCCCAGGGCACCCAGTACTTC.

The V gene is TRBV11-2, the J gene TRBJ1-1; unclear D gene. The CDR3 loop spans 13 amino acids. The germline V gene encodes CDR1 SGHAT and CDR2 FQNNGV. Trimming pared 1 base from V and 0 bases from J, leaving 3 bases between. DNA for the CDR3: TGTGCCAGCAGCTTAGGCTTGAACACTGAAGCTTTCTTT. Protein sequence: CASSLGLNTEAFF.

CDR3 protein: CASSGLRGTNVLTF. CDR3 DNA: TGTGCCAGCAGCGGATTAAGGGGAACGAACGTCCTGACTTTC. The chain employs TRBV5-6 and TRBJ2-6, with D perhaps matching TRBD1 (5 bases). There are 14 residues in the CDR3. Trimming pared 4 bases from V and 10 bases from J, leaving 15 bases between. Per the germline V gene, CDR1 is SGHDT and CDR2 is YYEEEE.

A few counts support this clone. The chain is built from TRBV7-2 and TRBJ1-6; D not resolved. Germline values: CDR1 SGHTA, CDR2 FQGNSA. The CDR3 totals 13 residues. V shed 5 bases and J shed 8 bases, with 10 bases lying between them. CDR3 sequence (DNA): TGTGCCAGCAGCCACGCCCAGGATTCACCCCTCCACTTT. It translates to CASSHAQDSPLHF.

This chain connects TRBV10-1 to TRBJ2-7; no reliable D call. The CDR3 is 11 amino acids. The V gene lost 4 bases and the J gene lost 4 bases, with 5 bases spanning the gap. Germline V lookup: CDR1 WNHNN, CDR2 SYGVQD (reference sequence). CDR3 sequence (DNA): TGCGCCAGCAGTGGGTGGTACGAGCAGTACTTC. It is translated as CASSGWYEQYF.

The table lists this clone with a count of one. In DNA, the CDR3 is TGCGCCAGCAGCCCGGTCGCAGGGGACACTGAAGCTTTCTTT. Translating gives CASSPVAGDTEAFF. The chain joins TRBV5-1 to TRBJ1-1, with D perhaps TRBD1 (6 bases). The CDR3 runs to 14 residues. Trimming left V 4 bases short and J 3 bases short, with 13 bases between. Germline lookup yields CDR1 SGHRS and CDR2 YFSETQ.

This chain links TRBV5-5 with TRBJ2-3, with 7 bases matching TRBD1. Germline trimming cut 3 bases from V and 3 bases from J; bases unmatched to any gene: 7. Looked up from germline, CDR1 is SGHKS and CDR2 is YYEKEE (reference sequence). CDR3 length: 15 residues. The CDR3 reads CASSSTGSVTDTQYF. The CDR3 bases are TGTGCCAGCAGCTCGACAGGGTCGGTGACAGATACGCAGTATTTT. Full variable domain (rest looked up from reference TRBV5-5 and TRBJ2-3): DAGVTQSPTHLIKTRGQQVTLRCSPISGHKSVSWYQQVLGQGPQFIFQYYEKEERGRGNFPDRFSARQFPNYSSELNVNALLLGDSALYLCASSSTGSVTDTQYFGPGTRLTVL.

The sample holds a few counts of this clone. V and J are TRBV18 and TRBJ2-7; D is unclear. Germline-derived CDR1 and CDR2 are KGHSH and LQKENI. The CDR3 is 14 amino acids. Trimming shortened V by 0 bases and J by 0 bases, and 6 bases separated the two germline ends. The CDR3 spells CASSPPAFSYEQYF. The CDR3 coding sequence is TGTGCCAGCTCACCACCGGCGTTCTCCTACGAGCAGTACTTC.

The rearrangement joins TRBV6-5 to TRBJ2-1, with 11 bases aligning to TRBD1. The V gene's germline CDR1 is MNHEY and CDR2 SVGAGI. The V segment lost 6 bases and the J segment 2 bases; nucleotides outside the gene matches: 3. CDR3 length: 15 residues. The chain's CDR3 is CASRRGQGAYNEQFF. CDR3 sequence (DNA): TGTGCCAGCAGAAGGGGACAGGGGGCCTACAATGAGCAGTTCTTC.

V is TRBV6-5 and J is TRBJ2-1, with no clear D. This CDR3 spans 14 amino acids. The germline CDR1 and CDR2 sequences are MNHEY and SVGAGI. Trimming left V 6 bases short and J 0 bases short, with 9 bases between. CDR3 protein: CASSEDGSYNEQFF. The CDR3 DNA follows: TGTGCCAGCAGCGAGGACGGCTCCTACAATGAGCAGTTCTTC.

This clone was observed a few times. This rearrangement joins TRBV10-1 to TRBJ2-2; tentatively, D is TRBD1 (6 bases). Trimming took off 3 bases at V and 0 bases at J, with 11 bases between the two ends. CDR1 is WNHNN and CDR2 is SYGVQD in the germline V gene (reference sequence). The CDR3 length is 16 residues. The CDR3: CASSDWGHANTGELFF. CDR3 sequence (DNA): TGCGCCAGCAGTGATTGGGGACACGCGAACACCGGGGAGCTGTTTTTT.